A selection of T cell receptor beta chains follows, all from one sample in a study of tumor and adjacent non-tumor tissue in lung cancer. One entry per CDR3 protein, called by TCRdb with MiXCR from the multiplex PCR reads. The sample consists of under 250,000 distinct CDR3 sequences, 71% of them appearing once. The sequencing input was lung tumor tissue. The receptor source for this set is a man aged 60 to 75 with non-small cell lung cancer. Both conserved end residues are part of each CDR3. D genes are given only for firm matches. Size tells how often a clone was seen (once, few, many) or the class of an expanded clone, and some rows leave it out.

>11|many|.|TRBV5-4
CASSNDYEQYF
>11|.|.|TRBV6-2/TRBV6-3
CVSSYPAPQHF
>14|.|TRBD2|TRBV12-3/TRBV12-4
CASTRTSNTGRLFF
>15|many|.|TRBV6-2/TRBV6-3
CASRAQGYRTDTQYF
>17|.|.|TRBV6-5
CASSYVRAERWLRLQHF
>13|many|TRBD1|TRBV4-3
CASRLDRSTEAFF
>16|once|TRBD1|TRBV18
CASSPRQGAWAGELFF
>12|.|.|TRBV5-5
CANGLGDSPLHF
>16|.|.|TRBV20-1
CSARDRSVRIQGAQYF
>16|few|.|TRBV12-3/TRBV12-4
CASSPSWGERSYGYTF
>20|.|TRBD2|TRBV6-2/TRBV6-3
CASRQPPSCGRPATSYEQYF
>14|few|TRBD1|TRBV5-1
CASKTGAQTGELFF